A single sample gave rise to the 32 T cell receptor beta chains below, sequenced in a study of blood T cell repertoires in COVID-19. The method was immunoSEQ multiplex PCR; TCRdb's version includes in-frame clones alone and lacks a portion of them. The table shows roughly 670,000 clones, with approximately 90% occurring only once. Sequenced: peripheral blood. The receptors derive from a woman aged 18-29 years with acute or convalescent COVID-19.

This clone was observed once. The chain links TRBV5-1 to TRBJ2-1; 9 nucleotides line up with TRBD1. Germline V gene data show CDR1 as SGHRS and CDR2 as YFSETQ. The CDR3 consists of 16 residues. V was pared by 0 bases and J by 3 bases, with 4 bases of the junction left unmatched. The DNA for the CDR3 is TGCGCCAGCAGCTTGGAGGACAGGGGATACTACAATGAGCAGTTCTTC. This gives the protein CASSLEDRGYYNEQFF.

This clone was recorded once. The chain carries TRBV6-1 and TRBJ2-2; 7 bases are shared with TRBD1. Germline V gene lookup returns CDR1 MNHNS and CDR2 SASEGT. The CDR3 runs to 16 residues. J lost 4 bases, V lost 4 bases, and 9 bases had no gene match. In DNA, the CDR3 is TGTGCCAGCAGTGCGTCGACAGGGTCGCGCACCGGGGAGCTGTTTTTT. Translated: CASSASTGSRTGELFF.

For the CDR3, the DNA is TGTGCCACTGGGACAGAAGGGAACACTGAAGCTTTCTTT. This sequence encodes CATGTEGNTEAFF. This rearrangement joins TRBV15 to TRBJ1-1, with 7 nucleotides matching TRBD1. The V segment lost 9 bases and the J segment 1 base; nucleotides outside the gene matches: 5. Germline assignment: CDR1 LNHNV and CDR2 YYDKDF (reference sequence). The CDR3 has 13 residues.

The chain uses TRBV7-2 and TRBJ1-5, with D unclear. Trimming took 2 bases from V and 7 from J, leaving 12 bases between them. From germline, CDR1 is SGHTA and CDR2 FQGNSA. This CDR3 comprises 14 residues. CDR3: CASSLLAVNQPQHF. In DNA, the CDR3 is TGTGCCAGCAGCTTATTGGCGGTCAACCAGCCCCAGCATTTT.

In its sample, this clone was seen a few times. CDR3 sequence (DNA): TGTGCCAGCAGCGTAGCTCCGGGGGTAGGGGAGACCCAGTACTTC. Protein product: CASSVAPGVGETQYF. The rearrangement joins TRBV9 to TRBJ2-5, with TRBD2 as a possible D gene (6 bases). CDR1 is SGDLS and CDR2 is YYNGEE in the germline V gene. CDR3 length: 15 amino acids. Trimming removed 0 bases from V and 5 bases from J, with 14 bases in between.

The chain employs TRBV6-2 or TRBV6-3 and TRBJ1-6, with a weak D call TRBD1 (6 bases). There are 17 residues in the CDR3. V dropped 2 bases and J dropped 0 bases, with 11 bases sitting between them. Germline assignment: CDR1 MNHEY and CDR2 SVGEGT. The DNA for the CDR3 is TGTGCCAGCAGTTACCCGACAGGCCGCTCCTATAATTCACCCCTCCACTTT. The encoded protein is CASSYPTGRSYNSPLHF.

The V call is TRBV28, the J call TRBJ2-5, with 7 positions matching TRBD2. Germline CDR1 reads MDHEN; CDR2 reads SYDVKM. The length of the CDR3 is 14 residues. V was pared by 6 bases and J by 2 bases, with 6 bases of the junction left unmatched. The CDR3 is CASSPQRGQETQYF. In DNA form, the CDR3 reads TGTGCCAGCAGCCCCCAGCGGGGACAAGAGACCCAGTACTTC.

This chain links TRBV11-2 with TRBJ2-2; 7 positions agree with TRBD1. V lost 2 bases to trimming and J lost 3 bases; unmatched junction nucleotides: 15. The CDR3 contains 19 residues. Germline CDR1 reads SGHAT; CDR2 reads FQNNGV. The CDR3 bases are TGTGCCAGCAGCTTACGGGTCTTGGGACAGACCCCGCACACCGGGGAGCTGTTTTTT. Translated, it gives CASSLRVLGQTPHTGELFF.

The chain employs TRBV6-5 and TRBJ1-1; D is perhaps TRBD1 (6 bases). The CDR3 consists of 13 residues. Trimming removed 8 bases from V and 12 bases from J, with 22 bases in between. The V gene's germline CDR1 is MNHEY and CDR2 SVGAGI. The CDR3 DNA reads as TGTGCCAGCGAAAGGGGGGGCACAGGGTTTACTTTCTTT. Translation gives CASERGGTGFTFF.

This sequence joins TRBV7-2 and TRBJ1-1, with D uncertain. CDR3 length equals 15 residues. The germline gives CDR1 SGHTA, CDR2 FQGNSA. The V and J ends lost 5 bases and 4 bases respectively, with 17 bases between them. The CDR3 reads CASSSSRLWSTEAFF. For the CDR3, the DNA is TGTGCCAGCAGCAGCTCTCGCTTATGGAGCACTGAAGCTTTCTTT.

CDR3 protein: CASSWDRAYGYTF. The CDR3 region has the DNA TGTGCCAGCAGTTGGGACAGGGCCTATGGCTACACCTTC. This chain joins TRBV6-5 and TRBJ1-2, with TRBD1 identical over 9 bases. This CDR3 has 13 residues. Trimming cost V 4 bases and J 4 bases; bases outside gene matches: 1. From germline, CDR1 is MNHEY and CDR2 SVGAGI.

CDR3 residues: CASSLVRGTEAFF. DNA for the CDR3: TGTGCCAGCAGTTTAGTAAGGGGAACTGAAGCTTTCTTT. V gene TRBV12-3 or TRBV12-4 combines with J gene TRBJ1-1; D is possibly TRBD1 (5 bases). The germline V and J ends were trimmed by 1 base and 5 bases, with 8 bases remaining between them. The CDR3 runs 13 residues.

This clone is a singleton in its sample. This rearrangement joins TRBV10-3 to TRBJ2-2, with a tentative D call TRBD2 (5 bases). Deletions cut 10 bases from V and 0 bases from J, with 12 bases between. Germline V gives CDR1 ENHRY, CDR2 SYGVKD. This CDR3 spans 14 amino acids. The CDR3 coding sequence is TGTGCCACCAGCGGTTCCGCGAACACCGGGGAGCTGTTTTTT. Translation gives CATSGSANTGELFF.

The chain joins TRBV7-8 to TRBJ1-2, with D perhaps TRBD1 (5 bases). Per the germline V gene, CDR1 is SGHVS and CDR2 is FQNEAQ. This CDR3 contains 13 residues. Trimming took 5 bases from V and 5 from J, leaving 12 bases between them. In DNA form, the CDR3 reads TGTGCCAGCAGCCAGGACATTCAATATGGCTACACCTTC. Translated, it gives CASSQDIQYGYTF.

This chain uses TRBV6-5 with TRBJ1-2; 11 bases align to TRBD1. The CDR3 has 16 amino acids. In germline, CDR1 is MNHEY, CDR2 SVGAGI. V dropped 0 bases and J dropped 7; count of bases not matched to a gene: 7. This chain's CDR3 is CASSYSRTGGAGGYTF. CDR3 DNA: TGTGCCAGCAGTTACTCACGGACAGGGGGCGCGGGTGGCTACACCTTC.

The chain carries TRBV2 and TRBJ2-2, with 10 bases aligning to TRBD1. V dropped 5 bases and J dropped 4; count of bases not matched to a gene: 10. This CDR3 has 17 residues. Looked up from germline, CDR1 is SNHLY and CDR2 is FYNNEI. CDR3 nucleotide sequence: TGTGCCAGCAGTCCACGGACAGGGGGAGGAGTCACCGGGGAGCTGTTTTTT. Residues: CASSPRTGGGVTGELFF.

The chain joins TRBV27 to TRBJ1-2; 8 bases align to TRBD1. CDR1 and CDR2 (germline): MNHEY, SMNVEV (reference sequence). The CDR3 has 12 residues. Trimming at V came to 5 bases and at J to 7 bases, leaving 3 bases not matched to a gene. The CDR3 DNA reads as TGTGCCAGCAGTACAGGGGGTGGTGGCTACACCTTC. Protein: CASSTGGGGYTF.

The chain joins TRBV11-2 to TRBJ2-2, with D perhaps TRBD1 (7 bases). The germline V gene encodes CDR1 SGHAT and CDR2 FQNNGV. The CDR3 has 18 residues. Trimming removed 3 bases at V and 0 bases at J, with 17 bases between. The CDR3 region is CASSLEAGGFANTGELFF. DNA for the CDR3: TGTGCCAGCAGCTTGGAAGCAGGGGGGTTCGCGAACACCGGGGAGCTGTTTTTT.

This rearrangement joins TRBV19 to TRBJ1-1; perhaps TRBD1 as D (5 bases). Per germline, CDR1 LNHDA and CDR2 SQIVND (reference sequence). The CDR3 has 14 residues. Trimming shortened V by 4 bases and J by 2 bases, and 11 bases separated the two germline ends. The chain's CDR3 is CASSNRQTNTEAFF. In nucleotides, the CDR3 is TGTGCCAGTAGTAACCGACAGACCAACACTGAAGCTTTCTTT.

The chain carries TRBV24-1 and TRBJ2-3, with a weak D call TRBD1 (5 bases). The germline CDR1 and CDR2 sequences are KGHDR and SFDVKD. The CDR3 contains 16 residues. V lost 1 base, J lost 2 bases, and 12 bases lay in between. CDR3 sequence reads: CATSDFRAGITDTQYF. The CDR3 bases are TGTGCCACCAGTGATTTTCGTGCAGGGATCACAGATACGCAGTATTTT.

The genes are TRBV10-3 and TRBJ2-7; 7 bases fit TRBD1. V lost 2 bases, J lost 2 bases, and 9 bases stayed unmatched. The CDR3 length is 16 residues. CDR1 is ENHRY, CDR2 SYGVKD, per germline. The DNA of the CDR3 is TGTGCCATCAGTGAGAGCCCCACAGGGGTGACCTACGAGCAGTACTTC. This encodes CAISESPTGVTYEQYF.

V and J are TRBV5-1 and TRBJ1-1, with 9 bases matching TRBD1. Germline trimming cut 3 bases from V and 7 bases from J; bases unmatched to any gene: 13. The CDR3 sequence is 16 residues long. In germline, CDR1 is SGHRS, CDR2 YFSETQ. The CDR3 DNA is TGCGCCAGCAGCTCCCAAGGTGGACAGGGGTTATTTGAAGCTTTCTTT. It translates to CASSSQGGQGLFEAFF.

This clone came up once. The chain joins TRBV5-1 to TRBJ2-7; D might be TRBD2 (5 bases). This CDR3 is 14 amino acids long. V was shortened by 0 bases and J by 4 bases, with 11 bases between the two germline ends. Germline assignment: CDR1 SGHRS and CDR2 YFSETQ. This chain's CDR3 is CASSLGGMGYEQYF. Here the CDR3 DNA reads TGCGCCAGCAGCTTGGGAGGGATGGGATACGAGCAGTACTTC.

To note about this clone: The identical CDR3 is also encoded by other nucleotide sequences in the sample. V gene TRBV12-3 or TRBV12-4 combines with J gene TRBJ1-2; 7 bases match TRBD1. This CDR3 comprises 13 residues. The trim removed 0 bases at V and 7 bases at J, leaving 2 bases unmatched. DNA for the CDR3: TGTGCCAGCAGTTTAGCGCCAGGGGGTGGCTACACCTTC. Encoded protein: CASSLAPGGGYTF.

This clone occurred a few times. This chain joins TRBV13 and TRBJ2-7; D uncertain. The CDR3 totals 13 residues. The V gene's germline CDR1 is PRHDT and CDR2 FYEKMQ (reference sequence). V was shortened by 5 bases and J by 2 bases, with 10 bases between the two germline ends. CDR3 region: CASSPGGTYEQYF. The CDR3, as DNA: TGTGCCAGCAGCCCCGGCGGCACCTACGAGCAGTACTTC.

The rearrangement joins TRBV7-2 to TRBJ1-1; D not resolved. The CDR3 is 11 residues long. Deletions cut 5 bases from V and 3 bases from J, with 4 bases between. Germline loops: CDR1 SGHTA, CDR2 FQGNSA. The CDR3 region is CASSAYTEAFF. DNA for the CDR3: TGTGCCAGCAGCGCGTACACTGAAGCTTTCTTT.

The rearrangement joins TRBV27 to TRBJ1-2; TRBD1 matches 7 bases. V shed 4 bases and J 5 bases; nucleotides not matched to a gene: 16. This CDR3 has 17 residues. Germline lookup yields CDR1 MNHEY and CDR2 SMNVEV (reference sequence). CDR3 coding DNA: TGTGCCAGCAGTTACATGACAGGGAGATCTACCTTTTATGGCTACACCTTC. This gives the protein CASSYMTGRSTFYGYTF.

The chain uses TRBV5-4 and TRBJ2-7; TRBD1 aligns across 7 bases. V lost 1 base to trimming and J lost 6 bases; unmatched junction nucleotides: 4. CDR1 and CDR2 from the germline V gene are SGHNT and YYREEE (reference sequence). The CDR3 totals 13 residues. CDR3 DNA: TGTGCCAGCAGCTTGACAGGGGTTACCGAGCAGTACTTC. Translated, it gives CASSLTGVTEQYF. Combining the CDR3 with reference TRBV5-4 and TRBJ2-7 gives the whole variable domain ETGVTQSPTHLIKTRGQQVTLRCSSQSGHNTVSWYQQALGQGPQFIFQYYREEENGRGNFPPRFSGLQFPNYSSELNVNALELDDSALYLCASSLTGVTEQYFGPGTRLTVT.

This chain joins TRBV4-2 and TRBJ2-5; D remains unclear. Trimming removed 1 base at V and 4 bases at J, with 13 bases between. The germline CDR1 and CDR2 sequences are LGHNA and YNFKEQ. This CDR3 is built from 15 residues. CDR3 nucleotide sequence: TGTGCCAGCAGCCAAGTAACCGACAAAGGAGAGACCCAGTACTTC. Translated, it gives CASSQVTDKGETQYF.

The chain carries TRBV11-2 and TRBJ1-3; a possible D gene is TRBD1 (5 bases). There are 14 residues in the CDR3. Germline V gene data show CDR1 as SGHAT and CDR2 as FQNNGV. Trimming took 5 bases from V and 7 from J, leaving 15 bases between them. The CDR3, as DNA: TGTGCCAGCAGCCTATTGGGGGGAACGAACACCATATATTTT. Translating it yields CASSLLGGTNTIYF.

This clone was observed a single time. The CDR3, as DNA: TGTGCCAGCAGCTTAGACAGGGGGGAGTCCTACAATGAGCAGTTCTTC. It translates to CASSLDRGESYNEQFF. The J gene is TRBJ2-1, the V gene TRBV5-8; 9 positions match TRBD1. CDR1 SGHTS and CDR2 YDEGEE come from the germline V gene. This CDR3 contains 16 residues. Germline trimming cut 2 bases from V and 1 base from J; bases unmatched to any gene: 4.

This clone came up once. This chain joins TRBV29-1 and TRBJ2-2; D possibly corresponds to TRBD2 (5 bases). The CDR3 is 14 amino acids. Germline V CDR1 and CDR2: SQVTM, ANQGSEA. Trimming left V 5 bases short and J 6 bases short, with 16 bases between. CDR3 loop: CSVCPSRGAGELFF. Written as DNA, the CDR3 is TGCAGCGTTTGTCCTAGCCGTGGGGCCGGGGAGCTGTTTTTT.